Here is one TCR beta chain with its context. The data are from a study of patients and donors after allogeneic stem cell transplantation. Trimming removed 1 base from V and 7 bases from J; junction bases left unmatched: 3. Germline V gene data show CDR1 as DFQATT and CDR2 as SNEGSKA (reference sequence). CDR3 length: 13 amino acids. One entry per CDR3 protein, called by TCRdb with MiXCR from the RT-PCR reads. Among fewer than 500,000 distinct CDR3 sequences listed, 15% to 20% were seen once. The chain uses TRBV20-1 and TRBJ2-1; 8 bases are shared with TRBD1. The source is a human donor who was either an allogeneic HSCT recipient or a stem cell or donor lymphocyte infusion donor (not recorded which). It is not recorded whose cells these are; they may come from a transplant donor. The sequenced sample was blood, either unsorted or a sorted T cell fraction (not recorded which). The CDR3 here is CSARVTGGNEQFF. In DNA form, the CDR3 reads TGCAGTGCTAGAGTTACAGGGGGGAATGAGCAGTTCTTC.